The 15 T cell receptor beta chains in this list originate from one sample, sequenced in a study of vaccination effects on CD4 cells after COVID-19. These receptors' targets are unknown. The data were produced by immunoSEQ multiplex PCR, yet TCRdb's version contains in-frame clones alone and is incomplete. This repertoire shows roughly 65,000 clones, 76% found once; its top ten account for roughly 2.8%. Before sequencing, viral peptide pools were used by the ViraFEST assay to expand antigen-specific CD4+ T cells. It was after around eleven days of culture that CD4+ T cells were isolated. Testing of the vaccine recipients showed negative nucleocapsid antibodies and no prior SARS-CoV-2 infection. The sample here was CD4+ T cells from PBMCs cultured with HCoV-NL63 spike peptides, taken before COVID-19 vaccination. Receptors were obtained from a human donor who received a COVID-19 vaccine.

This chain connects TRBV9 to TRBJ1-6, with no clear D. Germline values: CDR1 SGDLS, CDR2 YYNGEE. Trimming cost V 0 bases and J 2 bases, with 6 bases left between them. The CDR3 has 15 amino acids. The CDR3 loop is CASSVGVAYNSPLHF. Here the CDR3 DNA reads TGTGCCAGCAGCGTAGGGGTAGCCTATAATTCACCCCTCCACTTT.

The sample holds one count of this clone. The chain has TRBV7-9 and TRBJ2-2, with 9 bases that match TRBD2. The germline gives CDR1 SEHNR, CDR2 FQNEAQ (reference sequence). The CDR3 runs to 17 residues. Losses at the gene ends were 3 bases for V and 3 bases for J; bases not matched to a gene: 8. The CDR3 DNA reads TGTGCCAGCAGCTTTAGGCGGGGGGGCCAGGACACCGGGGAGCTGTTTTTT. Amino acid sequence: CASSFRRGGQDTGELFF.

The chain combines TRBV24-1 with TRBJ2-5; D is perhaps TRBD1 or TRBD2 (5 bases each). V lost 7 bases, J lost 7 bases, and 18 bases lay in between. The germline V gene encodes CDR1 KGHDR and CDR2 SFDVKD. This CDR3 has 14 amino acids. CDR3 sequence reads: CATSSGRIRGTQYF. CDR3 in DNA: TGTGCCACCAGCTCGGGACGCATCCGGGGGACCCAGTACTTC.

This rearrangement joins TRBV5-4 to TRBJ1-1, with D possibly TRBD1 on 6 matching bases. CDR3 length: 13 amino acids. CDR1 and CDR2 from the germline V gene are SGHNT and YYREEE (reference sequence). V shed 0 bases and J shed 6 bases, with 9 bases lying between them. For the CDR3, the DNA is TGTGCCAGCAGCTTGGTGGGGGGCTCTGAAGCTTTCTTT. As protein: CASSLVGGSEAFF.

The chain carries TRBV5-8 and TRBJ2-3; D remains unclear. CDR1 and CDR2 (germline): SGHTS, YDEGEE. The CDR3 sequence is 15 residues long. Trimming left V 4 bases short and J 2 bases short, with 14 bases between. CDR3 protein: CASSRRVAPTDTQYF. The DNA for the CDR3 is TGTGCCAGCAGCCGACGGGTCGCTCCCACAGATACGCAGTATTTT.

CDR3 residues: CASSRDSYGYTF. The CDR3 coding sequence is TGTGCCAGCAGTAGAGACAGCTATGGCTACACCTTC. The V call is TRBV2, the J call TRBJ1-2, with D possibly matching TRBD1 (5 bases). The CDR3 contains 12 residues. Between the trimmed V and J ends, which lost 5 bases and 4 bases, there was a span of 8 bases. CDR1 is SNHLY, CDR2 FYNNEI, per germline.

The chain links TRBV6-5 to TRBJ1-2, with 8 bases that match TRBD1. From germline, CDR1 is MNHEY and CDR2 SVGAGI. V shed 2 bases and J 5 bases; nucleotides not matched to a gene: 10. The CDR3 contains 16 residues. The CDR3 sequence is CASSYGQGARFYGYTF. The CDR3 nucleotides are TGTGCCAGCAGTTACGGGCAGGGGGCGAGGTTTTATGGCTACACCTTC.

The chain joins TRBV14 to TRBJ2-2; D remains ambiguous. This CDR3 spans 15 amino acids. From germline, CDR1 is SGHDN and CDR2 FVKESK. V gave up 1 base and J gave up 9 bases, with 15 bases separating them. CDR3: CASSQARGSGRELFF. The CDR3 region has the DNA TGTGCCAGCAGCCAAGCGCGAGGTTCTGGCAGGGAGCTGTTTTTT.

This chain links TRBV6-6 with TRBJ2-2; 11 bases line up with TRBD1. This CDR3 spans 15 amino acids. Germline CDR1 reads MNHNY; CDR2 reads SVGAGI (reference sequence). Losses at the gene ends were 6 bases for V and 4 bases for J; bases not matched to a gene: 4. The CDR3 spells CASSWGTGGTGELFF. As DNA, the CDR3 is TGTGCCAGCAGCTGGGGGACAGGGGGCACCGGGGAGCTGTTTTTT.

This clone was detected a few times. This sequence joins TRBV4-1 and TRBJ2-2; tentative D call: TRBD1 (5 bases). The CDR3 is made up of 16 amino acids. Germline assignment: CDR1 MGHRA and CDR2 YSYEKL. Trimming stripped 4 bases from V and 0 bases from J, with 12 bases between. The CDR3 spells CASSPQGVANTGELFF. Written as DNA, the CDR3 is TGCGCCAGCAGCCCCCAAGGGGTCGCGAACACCGGGGAGCTGTTTTTT.

V is TRBV18 and J is TRBJ2-3; D remains unclear. V was cut by 3 bases and J by 2 bases, with 12 bases left in between. The length of the CDR3 is 15 residues. CDR1 is KGHSH and CDR2 is LQKENI in the germline V gene. CDR3 residues: CASSPGQLYTDTQYF. The CDR3 DNA reads TGTGCCAGCTCACCTGGGCAGCTCTACACAGATACGCAGTATTTT.

This clone was observed a few times. The chain joins TRBV2 to TRBJ2-7, with unresolved D. V was shortened by 2 bases and J by 4 bases, with 15 bases between the two germline ends. The length of the CDR3 is 15 residues. Looked up from germline, CDR1 is SNHLY and CDR2 is FYNNEI. CDR3 sequence reads: CASSENLRRRYEQYV. In nucleotides, the CDR3 is TGTGCCAGCAGTGAAAACCTCAGGCGGAGATACGAGCAGTACGTC.

The chain carries TRBV9 and TRBJ1-6; D not resolved. The germline CDR1 and CDR2 sequences are SGDLS and YYNGEE. CDR3 length: 14 amino acids. Between the trimmed V and J ends, which lost 3 bases and 7 bases, there was a span of 11 bases. Written as DNA, the CDR3 is TGTGCCAGCAGCGCCTTTGTTTACAATTCACCCCTCCACTTT. Protein product: CASSAFVYNSPLHF.

The V gene is TRBV20-1, the J gene TRBJ1-4; D not resolved. The CDR3 length is 10 residues. In germline, CDR1 is DFQATT, CDR2 SNEGSKA (reference sequence). V dropped 2 bases and J dropped 7 bases, with 2 bases sitting between them. The CDR3 region has the DNA TGCAGTGCTAGAACTGAAAAACTGTTTTTT. Amino acids: CSARTEKLFF.

The V gene is TRBV6-1, the J gene TRBJ2-5; the D is unclear. The CDR3 sequence is 15 residues long. The V gene's germline CDR1 is MNHNS and CDR2 SASEGT. V lost 3 bases and J lost 4, with 15 bases in between. CDR3: CASSDQSGGRETQYF. CDR3 DNA sequence: TGTGCCAGCAGTGACCAGTCGGGTGGAAGAGAGACCCAGTACTTC.